These 13 T cell receptor beta chains share one sample of origin, sequenced in a study of beta chain features in type 1 diabetes. The whole isolated RNA underwent reverse transcription, so sequencing captured expressed TCRB transcripts. Sequenced by immunoSEQ multiplex PCR; TCRdb stores in-frame clones only, minus some. The sample has 600,000 to 650,000 clones, roughly 16% seen once. The sample was naive CD4+ T cells from blood. The source is a man in his late teens or twenties in good health.

This clone was seen more than once but under ten times. The chain combines TRBV5-4 with TRBJ1-3, with D tentatively TRBD1 (6 bases). The CDR3 is 14 amino acids. With 3 bases removed from V and 4 bases from J, the gap between germline ends came to 11 bases. CDR1 SGHNT and CDR2 YYREEE come from the germline V gene (reference sequence). The CDR3 sequence: CASSSNRAGNTIYF. For the CDR3, the DNA is TGTGCCAGCAGCTCGAACAGGGCCGGAAACACCATATATTTT.

CDR3: CASSPFDLSDRGTANYGYTF. Here the CDR3 DNA reads TGTGCCAGCTCACCATTCGACCTTTCGGACAGGGGTACCGCTAACTATGGCTACACCTTC. The V call is TRBV18, the J call TRBJ1-2; TRBD1 matches at 9 bases. V was pared by 2 bases and J by 0 bases, with 16 bases of the junction left unmatched. CDR3 length equals 20 residues. Germline CDR1 KGHSH, CDR2 LQKENI.

This clone has just a few counts. The genes are TRBV14 and TRBJ2-2; a possible D gene is TRBD1 (6 bases). Germline CDR1 and CDR2: SGHDN and FVKESK. Trimming removed 2 bases from V and 7 bases from J, with 17 bases in between. This CDR3 is built from 16 residues. The chain's CDR3 is CASSQFLTGRNGELFF. Written as DNA, the CDR3 is TGTGCCAGCAGCCAATTTTTGACAGGAAGAAACGGGGAGCTGTTTTTT.

The table lists this clone with a few counts. This rearrangement joins TRBV12-1 to TRBJ2-2; the listed D gene, TRBD2, was not tested against the DNA. TRBV12-1 is reported as a pseudogene. CDR3 length: 11 residues. CDR3 DNA: TGTGCAGCTATCTCCACCGGGGAGCTGTTTTTT. This codes for CAAISTGELFF.

This clone was observed a handful of times. This rearrangement joins TRBV29-1 to TRBJ2-2, with D perhaps TRBD1 (5 bases). The V end was cut by 5 bases, the J end by 2 bases, with 9 bases between. The germline V gene encodes CDR1 SQVTM and CDR2 ANQGSEA. The CDR3 totals 13 residues. Here the CDR3 DNA reads TGCAGCGTTAGACAGAAAAACACCGGGGAGCTGTTTTTT. The encoded protein is CSVRQKNTGELFF.

This chain links TRBV10-3 with TRBJ2-5; D is perhaps TRBD2 (6 bases). Germline V gene sequence: CDR1 ENHRY, CDR2 SYGVKD. The CDR3 is 14 residues long. V was pared by 0 bases and J by 4 bases, with 9 bases between. CDR3 amino acids: CAISESAGRETQYF. In nucleotides, the CDR3 is TGTGCCATCAGTGAGTCGGCGGGGCGAGAGACCCAGTACTTC.

This clone was seen only a few times. The rearrangement uses TRBV30 and TRBJ2-7; possible D gene TRBD2, 7 bases. This CDR3 has 13 amino acids. Trimming left V 0 bases short and J 4 bases short, with 10 bases between. Germline loops: CDR1 GTSNPN, CDR2 SVGIG (reference sequence). The CDR3 DNA is TGTGCCTGGAGTGTAGGGGGGGAATACGAGCAGTACTTC. This gives the protein CAWSVGGEYEQYF.

This sequence joins TRBV19 and TRBJ2-2, with TRBD2 identical over 9 bases. CDR1 is LNHDA, CDR2 SQIVND, per germline (reference sequence). Germline trimming cut 6 bases from V and 6 bases from J; bases unmatched to any gene: 8. The CDR3 is made up of 15 amino acids. The CDR3 DNA reads TGTGCCAGTAGCAGGCTAGCGGGAAAAGCCGGGGAGCTGTTTTTT. It yields the protein CASSRLAGKAGELFF.

Only a few counts were recorded for this clone. The J gene is TRBJ2-1, the V gene TRBV15; TRBD2 aligns across 10 bases. CDR1 LNHNV and CDR2 YYDKDF come from the germline V gene (reference sequence). CDR3 length: 19 amino acids. V dropped 0 bases and J dropped 4; count of bases not matched to a gene: 12. The CDR3 nucleotides read TGTGCCACCAGCAGAGACCGGGGGCCTAGCGGGAGAAGGTACAATGAGCAGTTCTTC. This translates into CATSRDRGPSGRRYNEQFF.

This clone was counted a few times. The rearrangement uses TRBV27 and TRBJ1-5, with D uncertain. Germline V gene data show CDR1 as MNHEY and CDR2 as SMNVEV (reference sequence). The CDR3 totals 15 residues. V dropped 3 bases and J dropped 0 bases, with 9 bases sitting between them. The CDR3 coding sequence is TGTGCCAGCAGTTTGAGGGTAGATAGCAATCAGCCCCAGCATTTT. It is translated as CASSLRVDSNQPQHF.

The V call is TRBV11-1, the J call TRBJ2-2, with unresolved D. This CDR3 spans 13 amino acids. In germline, CDR1 is SGHAT, CDR2 FQDESV (reference sequence). V was cut by 2 bases and J by 6 bases, with 7 bases left in between. The CDR3 loop reads CASSLPEAGELFF. As DNA, the CDR3 is TGTGCCAGCAGCTTACCCGAGGCCGGGGAGCTGTTTTTT.

The V call is TRBV7-2, the J call TRBJ2-1; D not certain. V dropped 5 bases and J dropped 0 bases, with 14 bases sitting between them. The CDR3 contains 16 residues. CDR1 is SGHTA and CDR2 is FQGNSA in the germline V gene. The CDR3 spells CASSPPGLTSYNEQFF. As DNA, the CDR3 is TGTGCCAGCAGCCCGCCCGGCCTCACCTCCTACAATGAGCAGTTCTTC.

This chain connects TRBV4-2 to TRBJ2-5, with D possibly called TRBD1 or TRBD2 (5 bases each). The germline V gene has CDR1 LGHNA and CDR2 YNFKEQ. The V end lost 0 bases, the J end lost 4 bases, and 12 bases lay between the germline ends. This CDR3 has 15 amino acids. This CDR3 is CASSQEGVHGETQYF. For the CDR3, the DNA is TGTGCCAGCAGCCAAGAGGGGGTACACGGAGAGACCCAGTACTTC.